Listed below are T cell receptor beta chains from one sample, sequenced in a study of CD4 T cells in relation to SARS-CoV-2 and coronaviruses. What these receptors recognize is not known. Sequenced by immunoSEQ multiplex PCR; TCRdb stores in-frame clones only, minus some. The repertoire includes fewer than 20,000 clones, 60% to 80% of them detected once, and around 9.1% sits in the top ten. Input material: CD4+ T cells from PBMCs, cultured in vitro. These receptor sequences come from a human donor in good health. CDR3s include the opening cysteine and the closing phenylalanine or tryptophan. A D gene is named only where the DNA matches it firmly. A clone size is listed for some rows: how often the clone was seen (once, few, many), or a class if it is expanded.

j_call,d_call,clone_size,v_call,cdr3_nt,cdr3_aa
TRBJ2-7,-,once,TRBV27,TGTGCCAGCAGTCTGAAGGACTCCTACGAGCAGTACTTC,CASSLKDSYEQYF
TRBJ2-5,-,-,TRBV4-2,TGTGCCAGCAGCACTCGGCCGGGAGAGACCCAGTACTTC,CASSTRPGETQYF
TRBJ1-6,-,few,TRBV6-5,TGTGCCACGAGGGCGGGCAGCAATAATTCACCCCTCCACTTT,CATRAGSNNSPLHF
TRBJ2-5,TRBD1,-,TRBV7-7,TGTGCCAGCAGCCTCCAACCTACAGGGGAAGAGACCCAGTACTTC,CASSLQPTGEETQYF
TRBJ2-7,-,-,TRBV6-5,TGTGCCAGCAGTTACTCGCGACCAAGCTCCTACGAGCAGTACTTC,CASSYSRPSSYEQYF
TRBJ1-4,TRBD1,-,TRBV10-1,TGCGCCAGCAGCAGACGGGACAGAAGAAATGAAAAACTGTTTTTT,CASSRRDRRNEKLFF
TRBJ1-1,-,-,TRBV3-1/TRBV3-2,TGTGCCAGCAGCCGTCTGGAACCGGGACGCCGGAGTGAAGCTTTCTTT,CASSRLEPGRRSEAFF
TRBJ2-3,TRBD2,-,TRBV4-1,TGCGCCAGCAGCCTCCAAAGCGGGAGAGGAGATACGCAGTATTTT,CASSLQSGRGDTQYF
TRBJ1-2,-,-,TRBV28,TGTGCCAGCCAAGAGGCTAACTATGGCTACACCTTC,CASQEANYGYTF
TRBJ2-7,TRBD1,once,TRBV6-5,TGTGCCAGCAGGCTGGCAGGGGGCCACTACGAGCAGTACTTC,CASRLAGGHYEQYF
TRBJ2-3,TRBD2,few,TRBV19,TGTGCCAGTAAACTCCAGGACGGGAGGCCCACAGATACGCAGTATTTT,CASKLQDGRPTDTQYF
TRBJ1-1,-,-,TRBV10-1,TGCGCCAGCAGTGACCCCACCACTGAAGCTTTCTTT,CASSDPTTEAFF
TRBJ2-7,-,-,TRBV27,TGTGCCAGCAGTCCCGGGACAGAGCAGTACTTC,CASSPGTEQYF
TRBJ1-4,-,-,TRBV20-1,TGCAGTGGGGGGGAGGATGAAAAACTGTTTTTT,CSGGEDEKLFF
TRBJ2-6,-,-,TRBV4-2,TGTGCCAGCAGCCAAGACAGCAACTCTGGGGCCAACGTCCTGACTTTC,CASSQDSNSGANVLTF
TRBJ2-1,-,-,TRBV27,TGTGCCAGCAGTTTCAGTTCCCAGCGGGTGTACAATGAGCAGTTCTTC,CASSFSSQRVYNEQFF
TRBJ2-3,TRBD2,-,TRBV3-1/TRBV3-2,TGTGCCAGCAGTTATAAGAGCGGGATTGAGACAGATACGCAGTATTTT,CASSYKSGIETDTQYF
TRBJ2-5,TRBD1,-,TRBV29-1,TGCAGCGTTCCCGACAGGGGACGAGGAGAGACCCAGTACTTC,CSVPDRGRGETQYF
TRBJ2-3,-,-,TRBV7-9,TGTGCCAGCAGCTCAGACCTAGGGGGCACAGATACGCAGTATTTT,CASSSDLGGTDTQYF
TRBJ2-3,TRBD2,-,TRBV10-3,TGTGCCATCAGATCTTTTAGCGGGAGAGTGGATACGCAGTATTTT,CAIRSFSGRVDTQYF
TRBJ2-5,-,once,TRBV27,TGTGCCAGCAGTAAATCCCCCGGCGGCCAAGAGACCCAGTACTTC,CASSKSPGGQETQYF
TRBJ2-1,-,-,TRBV29-1,TGCAGCGTTGAGAGTACGGCGAAATCCTACAATGAGCAGTTCTTC,CSVESTAKSYNEQFF
TRBJ1-1,TRBD1,-,TRBV30,TGTGCCTGGAGTCTCGGACAGGGGAACACTGAAGCTTTCTTT,CAWSLGQGNTEAFF